This entry concerns a single T cell receptor beta chain. Germline V gene sequence: CDR1 MDHEN, CDR2 SYDVKM. This CDR3 is built from 17 residues. Unmatched junction bases numbered 9, after V lost 4 bases and J lost 3 bases. Primers included in the PCR were 60 Vbeta and 13 Jbeta primers. Profiled with immunoSEQ multiplex PCR; TCRdb holds only in-frame clones, not every one. In total, the table holds 150,000 to 200,000 clones. These data come from a study of cytomegalovirus exposure and HLA in healthy donors. This chain uses TRBV28 with TRBJ1-2, with 12 bases lining up with TRBD1. Sequenced: PBMCs. The receptor comes from a young man in good health and CMV-seronegative. The CDR3 sequence is CASSSPGQGATDYGYTF. The CDR3 nucleotides read TGTGCCAGCAGTTCCCCGGGACAGGGGGCTACCGACTATGGCTACACCTTC.